The 30 T cell receptor beta chains given below trace back to one sample, sequenced in a study of T cell responses to AZD1222 COVID-19 vaccine. Data came from immunoSEQ multiplex PCR; TCRdb stores just in-frame clones and leaves some out. The repertoire holds some 160,000 clones, with more than 85% as singletons. The input for sequencing was peripheral blood, taken on day 0 of AZD1222 vaccination. These TCRs come from an adult in good health.

This chain uses TRBV7-9 with TRBJ2-5; TRBD1 is a possible D gene (5 bases). Germline V gene lookup returns CDR1 SEHNR and CDR2 FQNEAQ (reference sequence). The CDR3 is 14 residues long. The V end lost 0 bases, the J end lost 5 bases, and 10 bases lay between the germline ends. The CDR3 loop reads CASSLASKGETQYF. CDR3 sequence (DNA): TGTGCCAGCAGCTTAGCCTCGAAGGGGGAGACCCAGTACTTC.

This rearrangement joins TRBV5-1 to TRBJ2-2; D is unclear. The CDR3 is made up of 16 amino acids. Germline CDR1 is SGHRS and CDR2 is YFSETQ. V was cut by 2 bases and J by 1 base, with 12 bases left in between. The CDR3 DNA reads as TGCGCCAGCAGCTTAAACCCTGCGGTGAACACCGGGGAGCTGTTTTTT. Translated, it gives CASSLNPAVNTGELFF.

In regard to this clone: The junction differs from germline at one of its ends, possibly a read error. The gene calls are TRBV10-3 and TRBJ2-5, with 7 bases fitting TRBD1. The CDR3 spans 17 residues. The germline V gene has CDR1 ENHRY and CDR2 SYGVKD. The CDR3 DNA reads as TGTGCCATCAGTGAGTCGGGAACCACACAGGGGCAAGGGACCCAGTACTTC. This sequence encodes CAISESGTTQGQGTQYF.

The chain is built from TRBV27 and TRBJ2-2; 10 bases line up with TRBD1. This CDR3 is built from 16 residues. Germline V gene lookup returns CDR1 MNHEY and CDR2 SMNVEV (reference sequence). Trimming removed 7 bases from V and 0 bases from J; junction bases left unmatched: 5. For the CDR3, the DNA is TGTGCCAGCACACCGACAGGGGGCACGAACACCGGGGAGCTGTTTTTT. Translating it yields CASTPTGGTNTGELFF.

The rearrangement uses TRBV20-1 and TRBJ1-1; D might be TRBD1 (6 bases). There are 11 residues in the CDR3. V lost 5 bases, J lost 7 bases, and 11 bases lay in between. CDR1 and CDR2 from the germline V gene are DFQATT and SNEGSKA (reference sequence). The CDR3 sequence: CSASRGVEAFF. The DNA of the CDR3 is TGCAGTGCTTCAAGGGGGGTTGAAGCTTTCTTT.

V is TRBV5-1 and J is TRBJ2-3; TRBD1 is a possible D gene (7 bases). Trimming removed 4 bases from V and 4 bases from J, with 16 bases in between. CDR1 SGHRS and CDR2 YFSETQ come from the germline V gene. The CDR3 loop spans 15 amino acids. CDR3 region: CASSPRGEVADTQYF. CDR3 sequence (DNA): TGCGCCAGCAGCCCCAGGGGGGAGGTGGCAGATACGCAGTATTTT.

The chain couples TRBV24-1 to TRBJ2-5; D unresolved. From germline, CDR1 is KGHDR and CDR2 SFDVKD. V gave up 6 bases and J gave up 8 bases, with 0 bases separating them. This CDR3 is 8 amino acids long. DNA for the CDR3: TGTGCCACCAGTACCCAGTACTTC. Residues: CATSTQYF.

The J gene is TRBJ2-7, the V gene TRBV10-3; 9 bases are shared with TRBD1. Germline-derived CDR1 and CDR2 are ENHRY and SYGVKD. Trimming took 3 bases from V and 0 from J; bases not matched to a gene: 9. The CDR3 contains 17 residues. This CDR3 is CAISDQSGGQGSYEQYF. CDR3 nucleotides: TGTGCCATCAGTGACCAGAGTGGGGGACAGGGCTCCTACGAGCAGTACTTC.

The chain combines TRBV29-1 with TRBJ1-3, with D maybe TRBD1 (6 bases). Per germline, CDR1 SQVTM and CDR2 ANQGSEA. The V gene lost 4 bases and the J gene lost 3 bases, with 13 bases spanning the gap. The CDR3 is 14 amino acids. The CDR3 protein is CSVAGALNGNTIYF. In DNA form, the CDR3 reads TGCAGCGTTGCAGGGGCCCTCAATGGAAACACCATATATTTT.

The V and J genes are TRBV6-5 and TRBJ1-2, with unresolved D. CDR3 length: 15 residues. Trimming cost V 0 bases and J 3 bases, with 11 bases left between them. Germline V gene lookup returns CDR1 MNHEY and CDR2 SVGAGI. Here the CDR3 reads CASSYSSMDHYGYTF. The CDR3 DNA is TGTGCCAGCAGTTACTCGAGTATGGACCACTATGGCTACACCTTC.

V usage is TRBV4-3 and J usage is TRBJ1-2; no clear D. Germline V gives CDR1 LGHNA, CDR2 YSLEER. The CDR3 covers 16 residues. Trimming removed 0 bases at V and 6 bases at J, with 17 bases between. CDR3 sequence reads: CASSQDRAALVDGYTF. The CDR3 DNA reads as TGCGCCAGCAGCCAAGATCGAGCAGCCCTCGTAGATGGCTACACCTTC.

The V call is TRBV6-5, the J call TRBJ1-2; 8 nucleotides line up with TRBD1. CDR1 and CDR2 (germline): MNHEY, SVGAGI. The CDR3 runs 16 residues. Trimming cost V 0 bases and J 4 bases; bases outside gene matches: 7. The CDR3 nucleotides are TGTGCCAGCAGTTACTCCTTGGACAGGGTAATCTATGGCTACACCTTC. Translated: CASSYSLDRVIYGYTF.

V usage is TRBV21-1 and J usage is TRBJ1-4; the table calls TRBD1, which could not be checked here. TRBV21-1 is marked as a pseudogene. There are 16 residues in the CDR3. The CDR3 DNA reads as TGTGCCAGCAGCATCCGACATGACAGGGGGAATGAAAAACTGTTTTTT. Its translation is CASSIRHDRGNEKLFF.

CDR3 bases: TGTGCCAGCAGCTTGCTGAACACTGAAGCTTTCTTT. Its translation: CASSLLNTEAFF. The chain employs TRBV5-4 and TRBJ1-1, with no clear D. Trimming stripped 1 base from V and 0 bases from J, with 1 base between. The CDR3 has 12 amino acids. Germline CDR1 reads SGHNT; CDR2 reads YYREEE (reference sequence).

V and J are TRBV5-1 and TRBJ1-3; D gene unclear. The CDR3 is made up of 17 amino acids. From germline, CDR1 is SGHRS and CDR2 YFSETQ. V was clipped by 0 bases and J by 4 bases, with 17 bases between them. The DNA for the CDR3 is TGCGCCAGCAGCTTGGCCTCTGGGGAATTGTACGGAAACACCATATATTTT. Its protein is CASSLASGELYGNTIYF.

The chain uses TRBV12-3 or TRBV12-4 and TRBJ1-1, with D possibly matching TRBD1 (5 bases). The CDR3 covers 13 residues. The V end lost 5 bases, the J end lost 1 base, and 8 bases lay between the germline ends. The CDR3 loop reads CASSPTENTEAFF. CDR3 nucleotides: TGTGCCAGCAGTCCGACAGAGAACACTGAAGCTTTCTTT.

The chain is built from TRBV7-8 and TRBJ1-5; D ambiguous. The CDR3 has 14 residues. CDR1 SGHVS and CDR2 FQNEAQ come from the germline V gene. V was cut by 5 bases and J by 0 bases, with 8 bases left in between. CDR3 sequence: CASSTAYSNQPQHF. In nucleotides, the CDR3 is TGTGCCAGCAGCACAGCCTATAGCAATCAGCCCCAGCATTTT.

The chain has TRBV5-8 and TRBJ2-3, with D possibly TRBD1 on 6 matching bases. V was cut by 1 base and J by 2 bases, with 14 bases left in between. Germline V gene sequence: CDR1 SGHTS, CDR2 YDEGEE. The CDR3 has 16 residues. The CDR3 nucleotides are TGTGCCAGCAGCTTGCCCCCTGGGGACAACACAGATACGCAGTATTTT. Encoded protein: CASSLPPGDNTDTQYF.

V and J are TRBV5-5 and TRBJ1-2, with D unclear. Germline V gives CDR1 SGHKS, CDR2 YYEKEE (reference sequence). This CDR3 comprises 14 residues. Trimming removed 0 bases at V and 6 bases at J, with 12 bases between. The CDR3 nucleotides are TGTGCCAGCAGCTTGGCGGGGATGTGGAATGGCTACACCTTC. As protein: CASSLAGMWNGYTF.

The chain uses TRBV4-1 and TRBJ1-2; 9 nucleotides align to TRBD1. Germline CDR1 is MGHRA and CDR2 is YSYEKL. The CDR3 sequence is 18 residues long. V lost 0 bases and J lost 4; bases outside the gene matches: 12. The chain's CDR3 is CASSQDLGTGTLTYGYTF. The CDR3 nucleotides read TGCGCCAGCAGCCAAGATCTAGGGACAGGGACCTTGACCTATGGCTACACCTTC.

The chain uses TRBV19 and TRBJ2-7; possibly TRBD1 for D (5 bases). This CDR3 spans 14 amino acids. The germline V gene encodes CDR1 LNHDA and CDR2 SQIVND (reference sequence). The ends were cut back, 3 bases at V and 3 bases at J, with 12 bases in the middle. CDR3: CASSISHQGYEQYF. In DNA form, the CDR3 reads TGTGCCAGTAGTATCTCGCACCAGGGCTACGAGCAGTACTTC.

This chain links TRBV30 with TRBJ1-1; unclear D gene. From germline, CDR1 is GTSNPN and CDR2 SVGIG (reference sequence). The germline V and J ends were trimmed by 5 bases and 8 bases, with 15 bases remaining between them. The CDR3 sequence is 12 residues long. The CDR3 coding sequence is TGTGCCTGGTCACTGGGTATCGGGGAAGCTTTCTTT. Its translation: CAWSLGIGEAFF.

The chain is built from TRBV6-6 and TRBJ1-5; no reliable D call. V was cut by 8 bases and J by 2 bases, with 10 bases left in between. The CDR3 has 13 amino acids. Germline V gene lookup returns CDR1 MNHNY and CDR2 SVGAGI (reference sequence). CDR3 sequence (DNA): TGTGCCAGCTGCAATCAGGGCAATCAGCCCCAGCATTTT. Translation: CASCNQGNQPQHF.

The CDR3 reads CASSEQGTETQYF. CDR3 bases: TGTGCCAGCAGTGAACAGGGGACGGAGACCCAGTACTTC. The gene calls are TRBV2 and TRBJ2-5; the D gene is possibly TRBD1 (6 bases). Germline lookup yields CDR1 SNHLY and CDR2 FYNNEI. CDR3 length: 13 amino acids. Trimming left V 2 bases short and J 5 bases short, with 9 bases between. Full variable domain (outside the CDR3, taken from reference TRBV2 and TRBJ2-5): EPEVTQTPSHQVTQMGQEVILRCVPISNHLYFYWYRQILGQKVEFLVSFYNNEISEKSEIFDDQFSVERPDGSNFTLKIRSTKLEDSAMYFCASSEQGTETQYFGPGTRLLVL.

This chain connects TRBV14 to TRBJ1-1; TRBD1 matches at 8 bases. Germline V gene sequence: CDR1 SGHDN, CDR2 FVKESK. V gave up 2 bases and J gave up 4 bases; unmatched junction bases: 3. The CDR3 loop spans 14 amino acids. DNA for the CDR3: TGTGCCAGCAGCCAACTCACAGGGGGCACTGAAGCTTTCTTT. Translated: CASSQLTGGTEAFF.

As to this clone: Other DNA sequences within the sample encode an identical CDR3. The chain employs TRBV5-1 and TRBJ1-1; D not certain. There are 13 residues in the CDR3. Germline values: CDR1 SGHRS, CDR2 YFSETQ. With 2 bases removed from V and 4 bases from J, the gap between germline ends came to 9 bases. The CDR3 is CASSFSEGTEAFF. For the CDR3, the DNA is TGCGCCAGCAGCTTTTCAGAGGGCACTGAAGCTTTCTTT.

This clone was seen only a few times. The chain is built from TRBV10-3 and TRBJ1-4; 8 bases line up with TRBD1. The CDR3 runs to 16 residues. Looked up from germline, CDR1 is ENHRY and CDR2 is SYGVKD. The V and J ends lost 3 bases and 4 bases, in that order; junction bases with no gene match: 7. As DNA, the CDR3 is TGTGCCATCAGTGACCGACAGGGGAAGGGTAATGAAAAACTGTTTTTT. This codes for CAISDRQGKGNEKLFF.

This clone was counted between two and nine times. The chain has TRBV10-3 and TRBJ1-1, with 9 nucleotides matching TRBD1. Trimming at V came to 7 bases and at J to 4 bases, leaving 10 bases not matched to a gene. CDR3 length: 15 amino acids. CDR1 is ENHRY, CDR2 SYGVKD, per germline. CDR3 sequence: CAIKEGQGLATEAFF. As DNA, the CDR3 is TGTGCCATCAAGGAAGGACAGGGGCTTGCCACTGAAGCTTTCTTT.

The genes are TRBV4-2 and TRBJ2-7, with a tentative D call TRBD1 (6 bases). The V and J ends lost 1 base and 4 bases respectively, with 14 bases between them. This CDR3 is built from 15 residues. Germline V gene lookup returns CDR1 LGHNA and CDR2 YNFKEQ. This chain's CDR3 is CASSQALGQIYEQYF. The CDR3, as DNA: TGTGCCAGCAGCCAAGCTCTCGGACAGATTTACGAGCAGTACTTC.

This chain uses TRBV6-5 with TRBJ1-1; D is ambiguous. Per the germline V gene, CDR1 is MNHEY and CDR2 is SVGAGI. V was cut by 0 bases and J by 4 bases, with 6 bases left in between. This CDR3 has 13 residues. In nucleotides, the CDR3 is TGTGCCAGCAGTTACTCGACTCGCACTGAAGCTTTCTTT. It is translated as CASSYSTRTEAFF.